A selection of T cell receptor beta chains follows, all from one sample in a study of CD8 T cells in ankylosing spondylitis. TCRdb used MiXCR to reprocess the 5' RACE reads, holding one entry per CDR3 protein. The sample includes about 330,000 distinct CDR3 sequences, approximately 8.2% of them seen just once. The source material was blood, either unsorted or a sorted T cell fraction (not recorded which). The receptor set was obtained from a male donor with ankylosing spondylitis. CDR3s include the opening cysteine and the closing phenylalanine or tryptophan. Fields, in order: V gene, clone size, CDR3 protein. Where a row states a size, it is once, few, many or the class of an expanded clone; other rows omit it.

TRBV6-1 | many | CASSKLAGVGDEQFF
TRBV20-1 | few | CSARDSGTSFFREQFF
TRBV28 | . | CASSLPRMGARNEKLFF
TRBV12-3/TRBV12-4 | many | CASSTLAGGLGEQFF
TRBV2 | few | CASSPLSRGLAGGNEQFF
TRBV9 | few | CASHPGDAGELFF
TRBV5-1 | . | CASSIPTGRSETQYF
TRBV24-1 | few | CATSDPGGGTGELFF
TRBV7-2 | many | CASSLYGNNGELFF
TRBV20-1 | many | CSARDRAGGANVLTF
TRBV10-3 | . | CAISEFASGSHEQYF
TRBV20-1 | many | CSARVTPSSYNEQFF
TRBV5-1 | . | CASSETGEYEQYF
TRBV14 | few | CASSAANYGYTF
TRBV7-2 | many | CASSTQFVNQPQHF
TRBV2 | . | CASGPGERAEQYF
TRBV6-1 | few | CASRPSGGGETQYF
TRBV9 | many | CASSENTGELFF
TRBV7-8 | . | CASSLGQVVAGGHYEQFF
TRBV4-3 | . | CASSKGLASNNEQFF
TRBV11-2 | . | CASSFSGRAGDTQYF
TRBV4-2 | . | CASSQGAGDHNEQFF
TRBV10-3 | many | CAIKPRGANQPQHF
TRBV5-1 | many | CASSGVPGELFF
TRBV2 | . | CASIWDRNNEQFF
TRBV20-1 | few | CSARLAGGWNEQFF
TRBV6-5 | few | CASSYIRGRGEQYF
TRBV13 | . | CASSTGYSGNTIYF
TRBV12-3/TRBV12-4 | . | CASSPFPGGVPGQYF
TRBV20-1 | . | CSAKGGGPYEQYF
TRBV6-1 | . | CASNRAGSYEQYF
TRBV4-2 | . | CASSQDPADRAYSPLHF
TRBV19 | few | CASSISREGRQFF
TRBV6-2/TRBV6-3 | . | CASSYPTSSQIYNEQFF
TRBV12-3/TRBV12-4 | few | CASSLYREAEAFF
TRBV19 | . | CASSIAEGTVNHNEQFF
TRBV3-1 | . | CASSLTDITTEAFF
TRBV5-6 | . | CASSHRRGQPQHF
TRBV7-3 | few | CASSTSNTQYF
TRBV6-1 | many | CASSATSLAVSGELFF
TRBV3-1 | many | CASSLGLAEDEQYF
TRBV12-3/TRBV12-4 | many | CASSLLSGSIYEQYF
TRBV4-1 | . | CASSVHGTGVQETQYF
TRBV20-1 | . | CSASPGGPYGYTF
TRBV20-1 | . | CSARNNNEQFF
TRBV21-1 | few | CASSKVTEETQYF
TRBV2 | . | CASKAGIGQPQHF
TRBV20-1 | . | CSAQHRTGARNEQFF
TRBV28 | . | CASSFPRYSDTQYF